This passage covers 14 T cell receptor beta chains from one sample sequenced in a study of blood T cells in healthy people across ages. For the second PCR, which ran for roughly 7 to 11 cycles, a sample-barcoded 5' primer and a J-beta primer mix were used. MiXCR was run by TCRdb on the 5' RACE reads, yielding one entry per CDR3 protein. The repertoire holds some 700,000 distinct CDR3 sequences, approximately 39% seen once, with under 25% in the top ten. The sequencing input was blood. Receptor source: a woman aged 60-70 years in good health.

This clonotype showed up many times. J is TRBJ2-7 and V is TRBV7-2; D possibly corresponds to TRBD2 (6 bases). This CDR3 has 15 amino acids. Trimming removed 1 base from V and 5 bases from J, with 15 bases in between. CDR1 and CDR2 (germline): SGHTA, FQGNSA. In DNA form, the CDR3 reads TGTGCCAGCAGCTTAGGGGGACTCCTCGTCCACGAGCAGTACTTC. Its translation: CASSLGGLLVHEQYF.

The CDR3 DNA reads TGCGCCAGCAGCTTGGAAGGGGCGGGTTCTTCACCCCTCCACTTT. Translation: CASSLEGAGSSPLHF. The J gene is TRBJ1-6, the V gene TRBV5-1; maybe TRBD1 (5 bases). Trimming cost V 0 bases and J 9 bases, with 13 bases left between them. From germline, CDR1 is SGHRS and CDR2 YFSETQ. The CDR3 has 15 amino acids.

This clonotype was counted only a few times. The V call is TRBV20-1, the J call TRBJ1-5, with 11 bases matching TRBD1. The V gene end was trimmed by 5 bases and the J gene end by 3 bases; junction bases not matched to a gene: 3. In germline, CDR1 is DFQATT, CDR2 SNEGSKA (reference sequence). The CDR3 loop spans 14 amino acids. The CDR3 coding sequence is TGCAGTGCTCCGGGACAGGGGGACAATCAGCCCCAGCATTTT. It specifies CSAPGQGDNQPQHF.

This rearrangement joins TRBV9 to TRBJ1-2; D gene unclear. The CDR3 contains 14 residues. Germline V gene sequence: CDR1 SGDLS, CDR2 YYNGEE. V lost 0 bases and J lost 1, with 7 bases in between. The CDR3 coding sequence is TGTGCCAGCAGCGTAGGTCAGAGTAACTATGGCTACACCTTC. Translation: CASSVGQSNYGYTF.

The chain couples TRBV6-5 to TRBJ1-2; a weak D match, TRBD1 (6 bases). The CDR3 covers 15 residues. Per the germline V gene, CDR1 is MNHEY and CDR2 is SVGAGI. The ends were cut back, 6 bases at V and 4 bases at J, with 18 bases in the middle. CDR3 bases: TGTGCCAGCAGGGTCGTAGGGGACAATCCCTATGGCTACACCTTC. The encoded protein is CASRVVGDNPYGYTF.

This clonotype was found many times. This may arise from a read error, as a much more abundant clone is one base away. The rearrangement links TRBV6-2 or TRBV6-3 to TRBJ2-5; the D is unclear. Germline values: CDR1 MNHEY, CDR2 SVGEGT. CDR3 length: 11 residues. Trimming stripped 4 bases from V and 3 bases from J, with 3 bases between. This chain's CDR3 is CASSSKETQYF. CDR3 DNA: TGTGCCAGCAGTTCCAAAGAGACCCAGTACTTC.

As regards this clonotype: An end of the junction does not agree with germline; a read error may underlie this. This rearrangement joins TRBV7-9 to TRBJ2-3, with TRBD1 as a possible D gene (6 bases). The CDR3 totals 18 residues. Germline values: CDR1 SEHNR, CDR2 FQNEAQ (reference sequence). CDR3 sequence reads: CAGSFRRAWGQATDTQYF. In DNA form, the CDR3 reads TGTGCCGGCAGCTTCCGCAGGGCATGGGGGCAGGCCACAGATACGCAGTATTTT.

The genes are TRBV3-1 and TRBJ1-4; D is undetermined. Deletions cut 0 bases from V and 0 bases from J, with 14 bases between. CDR1 and CDR2 (germline): LGHDT, YNNKEL (reference sequence). CDR3 size: 18 residues. CDR3 protein: CASSQDRPGSATNEKLFF. CDR3 DNA sequence: TGTGCCAGCAGCCAAGATCGACCGGGGTCCGCAACTAATGAAAAACTGTTTTTT.

This clonotype was recorded at least ten times. V usage is TRBV24-1 and J usage is TRBJ2-3, with D unclear. Germline CDR1 is KGHDR and CDR2 is SFDVKD. The CDR3 runs to 12 residues. V lost 4 bases and J lost 5, with 6 bases in between. CDR3 sequence: CATSDSLDTQYF. The CDR3 DNA sequence: TGTGCCACCAGTGACTCGTTAGATACGCAGTATTTT.

The chain employs TRBV6-1 and TRBJ1-1; D is perhaps TRBD1 (5 bases). Germline assignment: CDR1 MNHNS and CDR2 SASEGT. V was trimmed by 4 bases and J by 4 bases, leaving 13 bases between them. The CDR3 consists of 14 residues. CDR3 loop: CASSVRGASTEAFF. CDR3 nucleotides: TGTGCCAGCAGTGTACGAGGGGCTTCCACTGAAGCTTTCTTT.

This chain links TRBV20-1 with TRBJ2-5; TRBD2 agrees at 9 bases. Trimming took 3 bases from V and 1 from J; bases not matched to a gene: 3. The V gene's germline CDR1 is DFQATT and CDR2 SNEGSKA (reference sequence). The CDR3 runs 14 residues. The CDR3 sequence is CSARTSGIQETQYF. The CDR3, as DNA: TGCAGTGCTAGGACTAGCGGAATCCAAGAGACCCAGTACTTC.

This clonotype appeared a few times. The rearrangement joins TRBV14 to TRBJ1-5; D gene unclear. V lost 4 bases and J 0 bases, leaving 7 bases between the germline ends. The CDR3 sequence is 14 residues long. Germline V CDR1 and CDR2: SGHDN, FVKESK. CDR3 sequence: CASSPSNSNQPQHF. The CDR3 nucleotides read TGTGCCAGCAGCCCTTCAAATAGCAATCAGCCCCAGCATTTT.

The chain couples TRBV11-3 to TRBJ2-1; D tentatively reads TRBD1 or TRBD2 (6 bases each). CDR3 length: 16 residues. Germline CDR1 and CDR2: SGHNT and YENEEA. The V end was cut by 5 bases, the J end by 10 bases, with 24 bases between. The CDR3 DNA sequence: TGTGCCAGCAGCCCCTCGGGTAGCGGACCTACAGGGGAGCAGTTCTTC. Residues: CASSPSGSGPTGEQFF.

A few counts support this clonotype. The chain couples TRBV3-1 to TRBJ2-1, with D perhaps assigned TRBD1 or TRBD2 (5 bases each). Trimming removed 3 bases from V and 8 bases from J, with 20 bases in between. This CDR3 contains 16 residues. Germline lookup yields CDR1 LGHDT and CDR2 YNNKEL (reference sequence). DNA for the CDR3: TGTGCCAGCAGCCAGACGACGGGACCCTTAACCGATGAGCAGTTCTTC. Translated, it gives CASSQTTGPLTDEQFF.